These T cell receptor beta chains were read from a single sample in a study of T-cell reconstitution after alpha-beta-depleted transplantation in children. TCRdb re-derived calls from the PCR reads in MiXCR, one entry per CDR3 protein. The sample holds hundreds of thousands of distinct CDR3 sequences, 16% seen once. The specimen was PBMCs, mostly from graft donor cells, collected 360 days after TCRalphabeta/CD19-depleted stem cell transplant. These TCRs come from a male patient aged 10 to 17 who had a stem cell transplant for acute lymphoblastic leukemia, so the T cells may come from the graft donor. Both conserved end residues are part of each CDR3. Each record gives: J gene, D gene, clone size, V gene, CDR3 protein, CDR3 DNA. The D gene is left open where the match is weak. The size field is filled for only some rows; it gives once, few, many or a size class.

TRBJ2-3 | TRBD2 | few | TRBV4-1 | CASSQDSATSGSWGPDTQYF | TGCGCCAGCAGCCAAGATTCGGCGACTAGCGGGAGTTGGGGCCCAGATACGCAGTATTTT
TRBJ2-5 | NA | many | TRBV29-1 | CSATPLWGFYKETQYF | TGCAGCGCCACCCCACTTTGGGGCTTTTACAAAGAGACCCAGTACTTC
TRBJ2-3 | NA | few | TRBV29-1 | CSVATGYPADTQYF | TGCAGCGTGGCTACAGGGTACCCTGCAGATACGCAGTATTTT
TRBJ2-3 | NA | many | TRBV6-5 | CASARSDTQYF | TGTGCCAGCGCTCGGTCAGATACGCAGTATTTT
TRBJ2-7 | NA | few | TRBV25-1 | CASSEGYRVATYEQYF | TGTGCCAGCAGTGAGGGTTACAGGGTTGCGACATACGAGCAGTACTTC
TRBJ2-7 | NA | few | TRBV20-1 | CSARGGGAYEQYF | TGCAGTGCTAGGGGAGGGGGCGCCTACGAGCAGTACTTC
TRBJ2-5 | TRBD2 | few | TRBV11-3 | CASSPPGLAAPQETQYF | TGTGCCAGCAGCCCGCCGGGACTAGCGGCCCCTCAAGAGACCCAGTACTTC
TRBJ2-2 | NA | few | TRBV27 | CASSFSSLGELFF | TGTGCCAGCAGCTTCTCCAGTTTAGGGGAGCTGTTTTTT
TRBJ2-5 | NA | NA | TRBV29-1 | CSVVQETQYF | TGCAGCGTTGTGCAGGAGACCCAGTACTTC
TRBJ2-5 | TRBD1 | few | TRBV5-1 | CASRRDRGFRQETQYF | TGCGCCAGCAGGCGAGACAGGGGGTTCCGCCAAGAGACCCAGTACTTC
TRBJ2-7 | TRBD1 | NA | TRBV3-1 | CASSPLPGQGIYEQYF | TGTGCCAGCAGCCCTCTGCCGGGACAGGGGATCTACGAGCAGTACTTC
TRBJ2-4 | TRBD1 | few | TRBV7-9 | CASSPALQTGVYF | TGTGCCAGCAGCCCAGCACTCCAGACAGGGGTGTACTTC
TRBJ2-7 | NA | few | TRBV9 | CASSVTGTGDEQYF | TGTGCCAGCAGCGTGACCGGGACTGGGGACGAGCAGTACTTC
TRBJ2-2 | TRBD1 | few | TRBV3-1 | CASSQLTGRNTGELFF | TGTGCCAGCAGCCAACTGACAGGGAGAAACACCGGGGAGCTGTTTTTT
TRBJ2-7 | NA | few | TRBV29-1 | CSVVGFYPYEQYF | TGCAGCGTTGTTGGGTTCTACCCCTACGAGCAGTACTTC
TRBJ2-7 | TRBD2 | many | TRBV10-3 | CAISDPGTRNEQYF | TGTGCCATCAGTGACCCCGGGACTAGAAACGAGCAGTACTTC
TRBJ1-1 | NA | NA | TRBV27 | CASSFSGTRTEAFF | TGTGCCAGCAGTTTCTCGGGAACAAGGACTGAAGCTTTCTTT
TRBJ2-1 | TRBD1 | NA | TRBV7-8 | CASSLGSGTGQYEQFF | TGTGCCAGCAGCTTAGGCTCCGGGACAGGGCAGTATGAGCAGTTCTTC
TRBJ1-3 | NA | few | TRBV6-5 | CASSLRARGGNTIYF | TGTGCCAGCAGTCTACGCGCGAGGGGTGGAAACACCATATATTTT
TRBJ2-4 | NA | few | TRBV5-6 | CASSLVRGATLAKNIQYF | TGTGCCAGCAGCTTAGTCCGGGGCGCCACCCTAGCCAAAAACATTCAGTACTTC
TRBJ2-7 | NA | NA | TRBV5-1 | CASSLPHTSYEQYF | TGCGCCAGCAGCTTGCCCCACACGAGCTACGAGCAGTACTTC
TRBJ2-1 | NA | many | TRBV12-3/TRBV12-4 | CASRRWVSEQFF | TGTGCCAGCAGGAGGTGGGTCAGTGAGCAGTTCTTC